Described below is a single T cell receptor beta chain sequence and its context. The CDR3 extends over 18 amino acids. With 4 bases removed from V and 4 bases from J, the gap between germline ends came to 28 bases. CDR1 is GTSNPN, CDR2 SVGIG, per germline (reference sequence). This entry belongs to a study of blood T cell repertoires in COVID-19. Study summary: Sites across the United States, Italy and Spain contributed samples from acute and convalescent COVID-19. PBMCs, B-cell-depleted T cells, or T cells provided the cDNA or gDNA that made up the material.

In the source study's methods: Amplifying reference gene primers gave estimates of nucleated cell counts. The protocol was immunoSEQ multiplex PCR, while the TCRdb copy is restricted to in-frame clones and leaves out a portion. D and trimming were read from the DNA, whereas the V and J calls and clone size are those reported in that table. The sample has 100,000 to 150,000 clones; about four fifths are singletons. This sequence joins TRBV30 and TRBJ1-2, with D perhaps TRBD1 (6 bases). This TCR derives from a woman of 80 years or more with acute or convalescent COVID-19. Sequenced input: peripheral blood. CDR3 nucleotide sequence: TGTGCCTGGACCGTCCAGTGGGCCAGACAGGCCCCACTCTATGGCTACACCTTC. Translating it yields CAWTVQWARQAPLYGYTF.